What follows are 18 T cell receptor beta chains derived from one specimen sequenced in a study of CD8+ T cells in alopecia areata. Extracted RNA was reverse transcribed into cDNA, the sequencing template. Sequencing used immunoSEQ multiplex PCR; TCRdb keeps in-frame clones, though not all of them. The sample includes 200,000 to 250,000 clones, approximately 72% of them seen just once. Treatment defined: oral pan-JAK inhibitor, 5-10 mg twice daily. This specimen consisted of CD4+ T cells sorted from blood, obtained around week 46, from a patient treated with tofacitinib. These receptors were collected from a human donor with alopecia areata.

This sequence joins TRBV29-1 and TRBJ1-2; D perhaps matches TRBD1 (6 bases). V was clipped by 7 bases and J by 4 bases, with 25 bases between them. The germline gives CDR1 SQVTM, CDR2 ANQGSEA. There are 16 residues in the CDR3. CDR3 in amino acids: CSDLQGLGPSTYGYTF. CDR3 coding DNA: TGCAGCGACCTACAGGGTTTAGGACCGTCTACCTATGGCTACACCTTC.

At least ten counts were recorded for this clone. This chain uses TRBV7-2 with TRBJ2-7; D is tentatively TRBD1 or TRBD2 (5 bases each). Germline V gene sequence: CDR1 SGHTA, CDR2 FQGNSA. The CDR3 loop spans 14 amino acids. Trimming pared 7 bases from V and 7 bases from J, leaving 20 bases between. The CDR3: CASKPGTAEWEQYF. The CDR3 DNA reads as TGTGCCAGCAAACCCGGGACCGCCGAGTGGGAGCAGTACTTC.

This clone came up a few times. CDR3 coding DNA: TGTGCCATCAGACTAGCGGGGAAGGGGAATGAGCAGTTCTTC. It translates to CAIRLAGKGNEQFF. The gene calls are TRBV10-3 and TRBJ2-1; 10 bases fit TRBD2. V lost 6 bases, J lost 7 bases, and 6 bases stayed unmatched. The CDR3 runs to 14 residues. Germline-derived CDR1 and CDR2 are ENHRY and SYGVKD.

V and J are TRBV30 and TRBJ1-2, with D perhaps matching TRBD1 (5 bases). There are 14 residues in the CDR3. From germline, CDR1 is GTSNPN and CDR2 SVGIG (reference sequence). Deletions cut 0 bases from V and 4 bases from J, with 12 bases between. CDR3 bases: TGTGCCTGGAGTGTACAAGGCAGGGCCTATGGCTACACCTTC. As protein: CAWSVQGRAYGYTF. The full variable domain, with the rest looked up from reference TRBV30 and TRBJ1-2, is SQTIHQWPATLVQPVGSPLSLECTVEGTSNPNLYWYRQAAGRGLQLLFYSVGIGQISSEVPQNLSASRPQDRQFILSSKKLLLSDSGFYLCAWSVQGRAYGYTFGSGTRLTVV.

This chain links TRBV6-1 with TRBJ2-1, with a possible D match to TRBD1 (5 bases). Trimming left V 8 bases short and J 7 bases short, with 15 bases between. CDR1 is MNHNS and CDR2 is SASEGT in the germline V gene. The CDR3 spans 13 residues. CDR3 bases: TGTGCCAGCCTTTCAAGACAGTGGAATGAGCAGTTCTTC. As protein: CASLSRQWNEQFF.

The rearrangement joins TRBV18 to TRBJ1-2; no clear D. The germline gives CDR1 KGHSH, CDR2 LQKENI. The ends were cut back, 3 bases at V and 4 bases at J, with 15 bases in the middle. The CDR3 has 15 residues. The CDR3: CASSPEDGRLYGYTF. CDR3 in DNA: TGTGCCAGCTCACCGGAGGACGGGAGACTCTATGGCTACACCTTC.

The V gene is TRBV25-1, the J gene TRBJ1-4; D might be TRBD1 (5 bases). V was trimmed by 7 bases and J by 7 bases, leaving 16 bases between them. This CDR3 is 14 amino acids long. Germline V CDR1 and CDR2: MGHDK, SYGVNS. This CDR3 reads CASTRAGRGEKLFF. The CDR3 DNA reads TGTGCCAGCACACGGGCAGGGCGGGGTGAAAAACTGTTTTTT.

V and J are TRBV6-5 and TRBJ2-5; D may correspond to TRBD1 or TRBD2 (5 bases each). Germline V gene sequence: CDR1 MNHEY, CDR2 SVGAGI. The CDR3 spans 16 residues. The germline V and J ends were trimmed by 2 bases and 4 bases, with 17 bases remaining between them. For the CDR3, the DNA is TGTGCCAGCAGTTACCATACCTCCTCAGGGAGAGAGACCCAGTACTTC. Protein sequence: CASSYHTSSGRETQYF.

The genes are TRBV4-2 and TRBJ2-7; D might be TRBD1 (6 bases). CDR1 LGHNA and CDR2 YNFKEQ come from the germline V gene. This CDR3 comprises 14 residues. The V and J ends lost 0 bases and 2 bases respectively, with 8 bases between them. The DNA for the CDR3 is TGTGCCAGCAGCCAAGAGAACAGGGCCTACGAGCAGTACTTC. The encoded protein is CASSQENRAYEQYF.

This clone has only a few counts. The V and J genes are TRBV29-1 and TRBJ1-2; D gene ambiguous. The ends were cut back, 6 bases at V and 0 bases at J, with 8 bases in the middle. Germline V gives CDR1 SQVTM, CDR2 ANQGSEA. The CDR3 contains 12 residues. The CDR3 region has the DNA TGCAGCGTGACATATTCTAACTATGGCTACACCTTC. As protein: CSVTYSNYGYTF. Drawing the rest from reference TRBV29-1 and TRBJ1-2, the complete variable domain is SAVISQKPSRDICQRGTSLTIQCQVDSQVTMMFWYRQQPGQSLTLIATANQGSEATYESGFVIDKFPISRPNLTFSTLTVSNMSPEDSSIYLCSVTYSNYGYTFGSGTRLTVV.

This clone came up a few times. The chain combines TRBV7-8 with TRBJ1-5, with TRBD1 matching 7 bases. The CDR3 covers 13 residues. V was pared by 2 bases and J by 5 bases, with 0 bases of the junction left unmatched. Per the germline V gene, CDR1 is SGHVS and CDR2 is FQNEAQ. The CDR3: CASSLTGDQPQHF. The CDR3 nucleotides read TGTGCCAGCAGCTTAACAGGGGATCAGCCCCAGCATTTT. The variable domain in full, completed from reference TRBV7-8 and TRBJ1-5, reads GAGVSQSPRYKVAKRGQDVALRCDPISGHVSLFWYQQALGQGPEFLTYFQNEAQLDKSGLPSDRFFAERPEGSVSTLKIQRTQQEDSAVYLCASSLTGDQPQHFGDGTRLSIL.

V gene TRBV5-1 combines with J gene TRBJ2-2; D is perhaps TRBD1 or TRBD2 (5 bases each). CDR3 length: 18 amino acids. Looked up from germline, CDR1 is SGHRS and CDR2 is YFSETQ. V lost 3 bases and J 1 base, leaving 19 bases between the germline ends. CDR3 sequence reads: CASSSGVGRVGNTGELFF. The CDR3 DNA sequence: TGCGCCAGCAGCTCCGGGGTGGGGCGTGTTGGGAACACCGGGGAGCTGTTTTTT.

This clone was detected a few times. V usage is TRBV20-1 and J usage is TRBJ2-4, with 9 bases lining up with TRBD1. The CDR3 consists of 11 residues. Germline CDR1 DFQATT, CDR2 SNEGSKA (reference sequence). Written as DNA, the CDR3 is TGCAGCCCGGGACAGGGCAACATTCAGTACTTC. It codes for CSPGQGNIQYF.

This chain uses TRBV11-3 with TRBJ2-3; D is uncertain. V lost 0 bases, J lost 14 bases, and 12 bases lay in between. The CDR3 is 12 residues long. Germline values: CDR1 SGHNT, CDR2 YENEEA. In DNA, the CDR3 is TGTGCCAGCAGCTTAGACGGACCGCGACGGTATTTT. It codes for CASSLDGPRRYF.

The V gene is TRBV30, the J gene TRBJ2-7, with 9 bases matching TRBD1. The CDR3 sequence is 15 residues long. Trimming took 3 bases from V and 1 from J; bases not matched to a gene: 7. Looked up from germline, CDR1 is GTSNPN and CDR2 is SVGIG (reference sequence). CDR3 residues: CAWRFPGQGSYEQYF. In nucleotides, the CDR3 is TGTGCCTGGAGGTTTCCGGGACAGGGTTCCTACGAGCAGTACTTC.

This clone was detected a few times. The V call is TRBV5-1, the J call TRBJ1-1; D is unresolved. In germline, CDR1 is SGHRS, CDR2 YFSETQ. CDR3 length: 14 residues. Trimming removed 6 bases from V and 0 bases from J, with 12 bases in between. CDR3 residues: CASNLGSMNTEAFF. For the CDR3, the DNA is TGCGCCAGCAACTTAGGATCAATGAACACTGAAGCTTTCTTT.

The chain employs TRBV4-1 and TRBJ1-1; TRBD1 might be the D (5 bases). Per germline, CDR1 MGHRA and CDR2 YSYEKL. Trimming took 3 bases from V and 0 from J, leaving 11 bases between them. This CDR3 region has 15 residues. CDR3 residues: CASSHPGVMNTEAFF. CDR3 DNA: TGCGCCAGCAGCCACCCGGGGGTAATGAACACTGAAGCTTTCTTT.

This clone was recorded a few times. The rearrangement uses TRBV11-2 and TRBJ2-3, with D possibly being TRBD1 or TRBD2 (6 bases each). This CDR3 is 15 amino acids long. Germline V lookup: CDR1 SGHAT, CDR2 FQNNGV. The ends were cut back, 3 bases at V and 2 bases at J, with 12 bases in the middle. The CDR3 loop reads CASSFSGANTDTQYF. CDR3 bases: TGTGCCAGCAGCTTTTCGGGGGCGAACACAGATACGCAGTATTTT.